This T cell receptor beta chain was recovered during a study of regulatory T cells in long-lasting Graves disease. Study at large: Graves' disease counted as persistent after over 5 years of antithyroid drugs with positive TSH receptor antibodies.

Time point described: persistent/refractory GD, antithyroid drugs over 5 years with positive TRAb. PBMCs provided the RNA from which the TCR library was made. Points from the study as a whole: Shared public clonotypes totalled fewer than 3,000 in persistent patients, compared with approximately 970 in new patients.

Deletions cut 5 bases from V and 7 bases from J, with 12 bases between. CDR1 is MNHEY, CDR2 SMNVEV, per germline (reference sequence). The CDR3 sequence is 13 residues long. For TCR beta, libraries came from iRepertoire HTBI primers and Arm-PCR of CDR3 regions. MiXCR was run by TCRdb on the multiplex PCR reads, yielding one entry per CDR3 protein. The sample has 300,000 to 500,000 distinct CDR3 sequences, around 21% seen once. Of note for this clonotype: Its cognate antigen is unknown.

The TCR was taken from a female donor with Graves disease. This sample comprised peripheral blood mononuclear cells (PBMCs), obtained when the disease was refractory, from a patient treated with antithyroid drugs. The J gene is TRBJ2-1, the V gene TRBV27, with no clear D. The DNA of the CDR3 is TGTGCCAGCAGTCTCTACCTGGGGAATGAGCAGTTCTTC. Translated, it gives CASSLYLGNEQFF.